This is a list of T cell receptor beta chains from one sample in a study of CXCR3-negative and CXCR3-positive naive CD8 T cells. From the 5' RACE reads, TCRdb lists one entry per CDR3 protein and no DNA. This sample's table reports about 89,000 distinct CDR3 sequences. The specimen was naive CXCR3+ CD8+ T cells from blood. Receptor source: a human donor in good health. Some clones in this sample may be carry-over from other donors' samples. Each CDR3 is given with its conserved first and last residue.

j_call,v_call,cdr3_aa
TRBJ1-4,TRBV7-9,CASIFLGEATNEKLFF
TRBJ2-7,TRBV6-2/TRBV6-3,CASSRLAGASYEQYF
TRBJ2-7,TRBV7-9,CASSLGAAGEQYF
TRBJ1-4,TRBV6-1,CASSEGTGPEKLFF
TRBJ1-2,TRBV11-2,CASSWAGGSHYGYTF
TRBJ2-6,TRBV20-1,CSARDPGTLVSGANVLTF
TRBJ2-1,TRBV7-8,CASSVRPTATDNEQFF
TRBJ1-1,TRBV6-5,CASSYVEGLDTEAFF
TRBJ1-3,TRBV27,CASSGTNSGNTIYF
TRBJ2-7,TRBV7-9,CASSLTVGSSGYEQYF
TRBJ2-1,TRBV29-1,CSVGGVAGGYEQFF
TRBJ1-2,TRBV20-1,CSATGTDINYGYTF
TRBJ2-5,TRBV12-3/TRBV12-4,CASSRTLEGTQYF
TRBJ1-2,TRBV12-3/TRBV12-4,CASSSTGMDGYTF
TRBJ2-2,TRBV28,CASSLIMNTGELFF
TRBJ2-1,TRBV28,CASSSPATQGGQFF
TRBJ1-5,TRBV5-1,CASSPGDSLDQPQHF
TRBJ2-7,TRBV7-9,CASSLSGNEQYF
TRBJ1-4,TRBV29-1,CSALGVFGEKLFF